The 11 T cell receptor beta chains reported below all come from one sample, sequenced in a study of blood T cell repertoires in COVID-19. Sequencing was performed with immunoSEQ multiplex PCR; in TCRdb, only in-frame clones are kept and a portion is missing. The sample holds about 170,000 clones, more than 85% seen once. Sequenced material: peripheral blood. All receptors derive from a woman older than 75 with COVID-19, enrolled during active disease.

The chain employs TRBV7-8 and TRBJ2-2, with D perhaps matching TRBD1 (6 bases). Germline CDR1 reads SGHVS; CDR2 reads FQNEAQ. The V gene lost 0 bases and the J gene lost 3 bases, with 14 bases spanning the gap. CDR3 length equals 17 residues. CDR3 DNA: TGTGCCAGCAGCTTAGCGTGGTCAGGGGAGCACACCGGGGAGCTGTTTTTT. As protein: CASSLAWSGEHTGELFF.

The V call is TRBV10-3, the J call TRBJ1-3; possibly TRBD1 for D (6 bases). The CDR3 is made up of 17 amino acids. With 6 bases removed from V and 0 bases from J, the gap between germline ends came to 18 bases. CDR1 is ENHRY and CDR2 is SYGVKD in the germline V gene. The CDR3: CAISGAGALLSGNTIYF. CDR3 DNA sequence: TGTGCCATCAGCGGAGCAGGGGCCCTACTCTCTGGAAACACCATATATTTT.

The chain is built from TRBV6-4 and TRBJ1-2; D is unclear. The CDR3 contains 16 residues. Trimming took 8 bases from V and 1 from J, leaving 20 bases between them. CDR1 is MRHNA, CDR2 SNTAGT, per germline. CDR3 bases: TGTGCCAGCCTGTGTGACGAGAGGGAAAATAACTATGGCTACACCTTC. Amino acids: CASLCDERENNYGYTF.

The chain joins TRBV4-2 to TRBJ2-7, with D possibly TRBD1 on 5 matching bases. CDR1 is LGHNA and CDR2 is YNFKEQ in the germline V gene. Trimming stripped 0 bases from V and 3 bases from J, with 15 bases between. This CDR3 spans 16 amino acids. The CDR3 sequence: CASSQEGRRNDYEQYF. The DNA of the CDR3 is TGTGCCAGCAGCCAAGAGGGGCGGAGAAATGACTACGAGCAGTACTTC.

This chain connects TRBV7-8 to TRBJ2-7, with unresolved D. V lost 2 bases to trimming and J lost 2 bases, with 16 bases between them. CDR1 and CDR2 (germline): SGHVS, FQNEAQ. The CDR3 loop spans 16 amino acids. The CDR3 region is CASSLQKQQPTYEQYF. The CDR3 DNA reads as TGTGCCAGCAGCTTACAAAAACAGCAGCCTACCTACGAGCAGTACTTC.

This chain joins TRBV9 and TRBJ1-6; 7 bases align to TRBD1. Germline CDR1 SGDLS, CDR2 YYNGEE. Losses at the gene ends were 3 bases for V and 8 bases for J; bases not matched to a gene: 8. CDR3 length: 15 residues. The CDR3 bases are TGTGCCAGCAGCGGTGGGCCAGGGGGATATTCACCCCTCCACTTT. Protein sequence: CASSGGPGGYSPLHF.

CDR3 nucleotide sequence: TGTGCCAGCAGGACGACAGGTGTCGCCGGGGAGCTGTTTTTT. This translates into CASRTTGVAGELFF. The chain is built from TRBV2 and TRBJ2-2; a possible D gene is TRBD1 (6 bases). Trimming shortened V by 6 bases and J by 6 bases, and 14 bases separated the two germline ends. Per the germline V gene, CDR1 is SNHLY and CDR2 is FYNNEI. This CDR3 is 14 amino acids long.

The gene calls are TRBV14 and TRBJ1-2, with a tentative D call TRBD1 (6 bases). CDR1 and CDR2 (germline): SGHDN, FVKESK. V lost 1 base and J lost 8, with 14 bases in between. The CDR3 is made up of 14 amino acids. In nucleotides, the CDR3 is TGTGCCAGCAGCCAAGTTGGCAGGGGCTTCGGCTACACCTTC. Its translation is CASSQVGRGFGYTF.

The CDR3 DNA follows: TGTGCCAGTAGTAAAACAGGGGCCGCCTTCTCGACGGGCGGGGAGCTGTTTTTT. Amino acid sequence: CASSKTGAAFSTGGELFF. V and J are TRBV19 and TRBJ2-2; TRBD1 matches at 7 bases. V was clipped by 4 bases and J by 7 bases; unmatched bases: 18. This CDR3 is built from 18 residues. Germline CDR1 reads LNHDA; CDR2 reads SQIVND (reference sequence).

DNA for the CDR3: TGTGCCAGCAGCTTATTGCCCCCACAGGGAAGAAGTAGCGAGCAGTACTTC. Protein: CASSLLPPQGRSSEQYF. V gene TRBV7-9 combines with J gene TRBJ2-7, with D possibly matching TRBD1 (6 bases). The CDR3 covers 17 residues. CDR1 SEHNR and CDR2 FQNEAQ come from the germline V gene (reference sequence). The germline V and J ends were trimmed by 2 bases and 6 bases, with 23 bases remaining between them.

The V call is TRBV6-5, the J call TRBJ1-2; 9 nucleotides line up with TRBD1. This CDR3 is built from 15 residues. Germline CDR1 MNHEY, CDR2 SVGAGI. The ends lost 0 bases at V and 5 bases at J; junction bases unmatched: 4. The CDR3 sequence: CASSYSGTGLYGYTF. For the CDR3, the DNA is TGTGCCAGCAGTTACTCTGGGACAGGGTTGTATGGCTACACCTTC.